Following are 20 T cell receptor beta chains from one sample sequenced in a study of shared clonotypes between healthy human individuals. The table came from immunoSEQ multiplex PCR; TCRdb's copy has only in-frame clones and leaves some out. The top ten clones hold 0.55% to 0.7% of a sample with about 1.1 million clones, around 82% of them seen once. Material for sequencing was memory CD4+ T cells from PBMCs. Regarding subset: CD45RA-negative fraction. Source of these receptors: a man between 18 and 29 years old in good health. Some clones in this sample may be carry-over from other donors' samples.

The chain is built from TRBV6-6 and TRBJ1-5; 7 bases are shared with TRBD1. The CDR3 is made up of 15 amino acids. Germline V gene sequence: CDR1 MNHNY, CDR2 SVGAGI (reference sequence). V trimming: 6 bases; J trimming: 5 bases; junction bases outside the gene matches: 10. The CDR3 here is CASRAGGPGHQPQHF. As DNA, the CDR3 is TGTGCCAGCAGGGCAGGGGGGCCAGGTCATCAGCCCCAGCATTTT.

The rearrangement joins TRBV6-1 to TRBJ2-3; 11 bases map to TRBD2. CDR1 MNHNS and CDR2 SASEGT come from the germline V gene. This CDR3 contains 14 residues. V lost 7 bases and J lost 6; bases outside the gene matches: 6. The CDR3 nucleotides are TGTGCCAGCACCGGACTAGCGGGCGGGGATACGCAGTATTTT. It yields the protein CASTGLAGGDTQYF.

Of note for this clone: An end of the junction differs from the germline gene, which may be a read error. The gene calls are TRBV27 and TRBJ2-1, with D unclear. CDR1 and CDR2 (germline): MNHEY, SMNVEV (reference sequence). This CDR3 has 15 amino acids. For the CDR3, the DNA is TGTGCCAGCAGTTTCTCAAACAGCCGGAACAATGAGCAATTCTTC. Its translation is CASSFSNSRNNEQFF.

This clone was seen at least ten times. CDR3 in DNA: TGTGCCAGCAGTTACTCCGCGACAGGGAAAGGAGGCTACACCTTC. It specifies CASSYSATGKGGYTF. The genes are TRBV6-6 and TRBJ1-2; 7 bases match TRBD1. Germline V gene sequence: CDR1 MNHNY, CDR2 SVGAGI (reference sequence). The CDR3 contains 15 residues. With 0 bases clipped from V and 8 bases from J, the junction kept 9 bases outside the gene matches.

This chain links TRBV9 with TRBJ2-2, with D possibly being TRBD2 (6 bases). The V and J ends lost 4 bases and 0 bases respectively, with 13 bases between them. Germline V gene sequence: CDR1 SGDLS, CDR2 YYNGEE. The CDR3 spans 16 residues. The CDR3 nucleotides are TGTGCCAGCAGCCCTCGACGGGGGACGAACACCGGGGAGCTGTTTTTT. The encoded protein is CASSPRRGTNTGELFF.

This chain joins TRBV7-2 and TRBJ1-2, with TRBD1 matching over 7 bases. This CDR3 is 15 amino acids long. V was pared by 5 bases and J by 0 bases, with 6 bases of the junction left unmatched. CDR1 and CDR2 from the germline V gene are SGHTA and FQGNSA. CDR3 in amino acids: CASSVRQGTNYGYTF. The CDR3 nucleotides read TGTGCCAGCAGCGTCCGACAGGGAACTAACTATGGCTACACCTTC.

The rearrangement links TRBV5-1 to TRBJ2-3, with D tentatively TRBD1 (6 bases). Germline-derived CDR1 and CDR2 are SGHRS and YFSETQ. The CDR3 covers 15 residues. V lost 2 bases, J lost 0 bases, and 10 bases lay in between. The CDR3 reads CASSFSGVSTDTQYF. The CDR3 region has the DNA TGCGCCAGCAGCTTTTCAGGGGTTAGCACAGATACGCAGTATTTT.

This clone showed up just a few times. V usage is TRBV6-1 and J usage is TRBJ1-2; 10 bases match TRBD1. Losses at the gene ends were 4 bases for V and 4 bases for J; bases not matched to a gene: 9. The CDR3 consists of 16 residues. Per germline, CDR1 MNHNS and CDR2 SASEGT. CDR3 nucleotide sequence: TGTGCCAGCAGTGGACGACAGGGGGCTATAGTCTATGGCTACACCTTC. It specifies CASSGRQGAIVYGYTF.

The V gene is TRBV19, the J gene TRBJ1-2; a possible D gene is TRBD1 (6 bases). V lost 6 bases to trimming and J lost 8 bases, with 16 bases between them. The CDR3 covers 13 residues. CDR1 is LNHDA, CDR2 SQIVND, per germline (reference sequence). CDR3 sequence reads: CASRVGGAGGYTF. The DNA of the CDR3 is TGTGCCAGTAGGGTCGGGGGGGCAGGAGGCTACACCTTC.

This clone was recorded at least ten times. The chain joins TRBV9 to TRBJ2-3, with D unclear. CDR1 SGDLS and CDR2 YYNGEE come from the germline V gene. This CDR3 spans 13 amino acids. V lost 3 bases and J lost 9, with 14 bases in between. The CDR3 DNA reads as TGTGCCAGCAGCGCACAGACTGCTTCGACGCAGTATTTT. Residues: CASSAQTASTQYF.

In its sample, this clone was seen once. The V and J genes are TRBV6-5 and TRBJ2-2, with D hard to call. The CDR3 length is 16 residues. Per germline, CDR1 MNHEY and CDR2 SVGAGI. The V end lost 0 bases, the J end lost 4 bases, and 12 bases lay between the germline ends. The CDR3 sequence is CASSYSSLPGTGELFF. For the CDR3, the DNA is TGTGCCAGCAGTTACTCGTCTCTTCCCGGCACCGGGGAGCTGTTTTTT.

This clone showed up just once. The chain uses TRBV5-1 and TRBJ2-5, with D possibly TRBD1 on 6 matching bases. The CDR3 loop spans 14 amino acids. The germline V and J ends were trimmed by 4 bases and 1 base, with 11 bases remaining between them. Germline CDR1 and CDR2: SGHRS and YFSETQ. The CDR3 sequence: CASSTQGTQETQYF. The CDR3 coding sequence is TGCGCCAGCAGCACCCAGGGGACCCAAGAGACCCAGTACTTC.

This clone was observed a single time. The genes are TRBV27 and TRBJ2-7, with D possibly being TRBD2 (5 bases). The CDR3 extends over 15 amino acids. Trimming stripped 6 bases from V and 3 bases from J, with 18 bases between. CDR1 and CDR2 from the germline V gene are MNHEY and SMNVEV (reference sequence). CDR3 amino acids: CASSPDRSGIYEQYF. CDR3 sequence (DNA): TGTGCCAGCAGCCCTGATAGGAGCGGCATCTACGAGCAGTACTTC.

This clone was seen a few times. This chain links TRBV28 with TRBJ2-3; TRBD2 matches at 11 bases. V trimming: 3 bases; J trimming: 4 bases; junction bases outside the gene matches: 9. The CDR3 extends over 17 amino acids. The germline gives CDR1 MDHEN, CDR2 SYDVKM. The CDR3 region is CASSLIITSGSADTQYF. In DNA form, the CDR3 reads TGTGCCAGCAGTTTGATTATAACTAGCGGGAGCGCAGATACGCAGTATTTT.

Only a few counts were recorded for this clone. The chain has TRBV18 and TRBJ1-2; D not resolved. The CDR3 is 14 amino acids. In germline, CDR1 is KGHSH, CDR2 LQKENI. Trimming stripped 2 bases from V and 5 bases from J, with 12 bases between. The CDR3 reads CASSPGLRAYGYTF. In nucleotides, the CDR3 is TGTGCCAGCTCACCAGGGCTTCGGGCTTATGGCTACACCTTC.

The V and J genes are TRBV6-6 and TRBJ1-5; possible D gene TRBD1, 6 bases. Germline assignment: CDR1 MNHNY and CDR2 SVGAGI (reference sequence). The CDR3 totals 16 residues. V gave up 5 bases and J gave up 4 bases, with 18 bases separating them. The CDR3 region has the DNA TGTGCCAGCAGTACGGGTGGGTACAGGGTGAATCAGCCCCAGCATTTT. It encodes CASSTGGYRVNQPQHF.

The genes are TRBV5-1 and TRBJ2-1, with 9 bases identical to TRBD2. CDR1 and CDR2 (germline): SGHRS, YFSETQ. V lost 5 bases to trimming and J lost 3 bases; unmatched junction nucleotides: 3. There are 14 residues in the CDR3. The CDR3 spells CASRSLAGYNEQFF. The CDR3 bases are TGCGCCAGCAGGTCACTAGCGGGCTACAATGAGCAGTTCTTC.

This clone showed up just a few times. This chain links TRBV29-1 with TRBJ1-2; tentatively, D is TRBD1 (5 bases). From germline, CDR1 is SQVTM and CDR2 ANQGSEA. CDR3 size: 11 residues. V was trimmed by 2 bases and J by 7 bases, leaving 8 bases between them. The CDR3 reads CSVEFGAGYTF. As DNA, the CDR3 is TGCAGCGTTGAATTCGGGGCTGGCTACACCTTC.

The chain joins TRBV25-1 to TRBJ1-1; 8 bases are shared with TRBD1. Germline CDR1 and CDR2: MGHDK and SYGVNS. J gave up 3 bases and V 5 bases, and 5 bases lay outside the gene matches. CDR3 length equals 14 residues. The CDR3 is CASSRGTGYTEAFF. In nucleotides, the CDR3 is TGTGCCAGCAGTCGAGGGACAGGCTACACTGAAGCTTTCTTT.

The table lists this clone with a count of one. A much larger clone is a single base away; this may be a read error. The V gene is TRBV9, the J gene TRBJ2-7, with a possible D match to TRBD1 (5 bases). V was clipped by 4 bases and J by 3 bases, with 8 bases between them. The CDR3 totals 12 residues. CDR1 SGDLS and CDR2 YYNGEE come from the germline V gene. As DNA, the CDR3 is TGTGCCAGCAGCCCTCAGGGCTACGAGCAGTACTTC. Translating it yields CASSPQGYEQYF.